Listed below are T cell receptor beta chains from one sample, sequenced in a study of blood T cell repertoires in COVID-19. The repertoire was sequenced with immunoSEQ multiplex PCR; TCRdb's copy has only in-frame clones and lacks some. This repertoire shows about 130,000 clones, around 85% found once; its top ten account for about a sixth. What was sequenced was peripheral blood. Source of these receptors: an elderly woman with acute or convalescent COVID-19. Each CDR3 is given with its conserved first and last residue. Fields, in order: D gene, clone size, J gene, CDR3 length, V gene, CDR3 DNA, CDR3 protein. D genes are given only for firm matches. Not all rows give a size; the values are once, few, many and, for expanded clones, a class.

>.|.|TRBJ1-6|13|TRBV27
TGTGCCAGCAGACTCGTCCCTAATTCACCCCTCCACTTT
CASRLVPNSPLHF
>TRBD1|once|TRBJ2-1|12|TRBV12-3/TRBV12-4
TGTGCCAGCAGTTTTGGTGGGACAGGCCAGTTCTTC
CASSFGGTGQFF
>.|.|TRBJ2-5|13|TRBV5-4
TGTGCCAGCAGCTTGCCTAGCAAAGAGACCCAGTACTTC
CASSLPSKETQYF
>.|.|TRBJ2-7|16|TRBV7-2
TGTGCCAGCAGCCTAAGCGGCAGGGGACCTTCCTACGAGCAGTACTTC
CASSLSGRGPSYEQYF
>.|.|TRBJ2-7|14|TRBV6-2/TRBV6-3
TGTGCCAGCAGTTACTCCGAGGCCGCCGTCGAGCAGTACTTC
CASSYSEAAVEQYF
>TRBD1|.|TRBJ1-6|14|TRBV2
TGTGCCAGCAGGGCCGGGACAGGAGATTCACCCCTCCACTTT
CASRAGTGDSPLHF
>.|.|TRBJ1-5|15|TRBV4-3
TGCGCCAGCAGCCAAGCGAGATATAGCAATCAGCCCCAGCATTTT
CASSQARYSNQPQHF
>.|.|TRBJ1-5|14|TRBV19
TGTGCCAGTAGTAAGTCGGGCAGGGACTCTGCCCAGCATTTT
CASSKSGRDSAQHF
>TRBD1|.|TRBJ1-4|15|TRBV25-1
TGTGCCAGCAGTCCAACAGGGGGGACTAATGAAAAACTGTTTTTT
CASSPTGGTNEKLFF
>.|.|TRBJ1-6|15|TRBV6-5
TGTGCCAGCAGTTACTCGGTCACGGGTGATTCACCCCTCCACTTT
CASSYSVTGDSPLHF
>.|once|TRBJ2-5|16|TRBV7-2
TGTGCCAGCAGCTTATCACTAGCAGATATGCAAGAGACCCAGTACTTC
CASSLSLADMQETQYF
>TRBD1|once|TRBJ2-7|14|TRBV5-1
TGCGCCAGCAGAACCCCGGGACAGGGTGACGAGCAGTACTTC
CASRTPGQGDEQYF
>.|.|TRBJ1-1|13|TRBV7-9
TGTGCCAGCAGCCGAGACAGGAACACTGAAGCTTTCTTT
CASSRDRNTEAFF
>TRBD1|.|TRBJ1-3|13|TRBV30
TGTGCCTGGAACAGGGGGACGGGAAACACCATATATTTT
CAWNRGTGNTIYF
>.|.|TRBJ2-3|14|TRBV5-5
TGTGCCAGCAGGGGTGATCTAGGGGCAGATACGCAGTATTTT
CASRGDLGADTQYF
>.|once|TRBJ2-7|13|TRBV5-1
TGCGCCAGCAGTCACCCGTCGGGGAACGAGCAGTACTTC
CASSHPSGNEQYF
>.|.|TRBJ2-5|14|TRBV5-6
TGTGCCAGCAGCCTGGAGGACAGACAAGAGACCCAGTACTTC
CASSLEDRQETQYF
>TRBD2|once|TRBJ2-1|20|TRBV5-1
TGCGCCAGCAGCTATTACGGACTAGCGGGGGCCACCAGCTCCTACAATGAGCAGTTCTTC
CASSYYGLAGATSSYNEQFF
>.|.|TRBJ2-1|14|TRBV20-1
TGCAGTGCTAGTCGTCCTGGGACGGGGGATGAGCAGTTCTTC
CSASRPGTGDEQFF
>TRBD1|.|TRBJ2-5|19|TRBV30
TGTGCCTGGAGGGGGAGCTTCACCAACAACAGGGGCGGCAAGGAGACCCAGTACTTC
CAWRGSFTNNRGGKETQYF
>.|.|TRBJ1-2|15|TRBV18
TGTGCCAGCTCACTCCGGGACTCATCTTACTATGGCTACACCTTC
CASSLRDSSYYGYTF
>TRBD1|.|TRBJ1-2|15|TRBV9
TGTGCCTCCTCCCCCTCCGGGACAGGGGCCCGTGGCTACACCTTC
CASSPSGTGARGYTF
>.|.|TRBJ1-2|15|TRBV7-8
TGTGCCAGCAGCTTAGTGGGCAGTACTAACTATGGCTACACCTTC
CASSLVGSTNYGYTF
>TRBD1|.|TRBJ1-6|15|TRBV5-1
TGCGCCAGCAGCGCCGGACAGGGCGGGAATTCACCCCTCCACTTT
CASSAGQGGNSPLHF
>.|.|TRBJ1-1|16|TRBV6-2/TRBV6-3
TGTGCCAGCAGTTACACTTCGGGGATGGTGAACACTGAAGCTTTCTTT
CASSYTSGMVNTEAFF
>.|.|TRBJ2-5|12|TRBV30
TGTGCCTGGAGTGTACTGGAAGAGACCCAGTACTTC
CAWSVLEETQYF
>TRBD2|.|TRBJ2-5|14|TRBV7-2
TGTGCCAGCAGCTTCGGCGGGAGAGAAGAGACCCAGTACTTC
CASSFGGREETQYF
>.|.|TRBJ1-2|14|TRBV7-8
TGTGCCAGCAGCTTAGCGCAGAGGGCTGGTGGCTACACCTTC
CASSLAQRAGGYTF
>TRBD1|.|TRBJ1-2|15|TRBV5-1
TGCGCCAGCAGCCGAGGCGGGACAGGAAACTATGGCTACACCTTC
CASSRGGTGNYGYTF
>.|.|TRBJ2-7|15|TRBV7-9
TGTGCCAGCAGCCGAGGACAGGGAGGGACCTACGAGCAGTACTTC
CASSRGQGGTYEQYF
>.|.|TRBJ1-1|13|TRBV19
TGTGCCAGTACCCCCCTAGCCGCACTTGAAGCTTTCTTT
CASTPLAALEAFF
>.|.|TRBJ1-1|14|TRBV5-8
TGTGCCAGCAGCTTGGGGGTTAGGGGCACTGAAGCTTTCTTT
CASSLGVRGTEAFF
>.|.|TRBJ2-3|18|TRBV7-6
TGTGCCAGCAGCTCCGATGTAGGTGGCGGGACTAGCACAGATACGCAGTATTTT
CASSSDVGGGTSTDTQYF
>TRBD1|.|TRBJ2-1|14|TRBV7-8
TGTGCCAGCAGATTGGACAGGGATCAACAGGAGCAGTTCTTC
CASRLDRDQQEQFF
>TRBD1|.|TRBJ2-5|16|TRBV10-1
TGCGCCAGCTCTCCGAATCCCGGACAGGGGGGGGAGACCCAGTACTTC
CASSPNPGQGGETQYF
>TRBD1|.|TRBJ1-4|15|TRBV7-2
TGTGCCAGCAGCCGGACAGGCGACGGGAATGAAAAACTGTTTTTT
CASSRTGDGNEKLFF
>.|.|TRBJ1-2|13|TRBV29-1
TGCAGCGTTGAAACAAGAACTAACTATGGCTACACCTTC
CSVETRTNYGYTF
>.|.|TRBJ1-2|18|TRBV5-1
TGCGCCAGCAGCTTGGTACCGGGGTCTGGCCGGAGGGACTATGGCTACACCTTC
CASSLVPGSGRRDYGYTF
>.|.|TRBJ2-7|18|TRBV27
TGTGCCAGCAGTTTAGTCCCCCCGACCGTGGGCCTCTCCTACGAGCAGTACTTC
CASSLVPPTVGLSYEQYF
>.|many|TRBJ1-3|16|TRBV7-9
TGTGCCAGCACCCGCTTGGTACGACTACAAGGAAACACCATATATTTT
CASTRLVRLQGNTIYF
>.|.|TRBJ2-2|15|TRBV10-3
TGTGCCATCAGTGAGTCTCTGGGGGGCACCGGGGAGCTGTTTTTT
CAISESLGGTGELFF